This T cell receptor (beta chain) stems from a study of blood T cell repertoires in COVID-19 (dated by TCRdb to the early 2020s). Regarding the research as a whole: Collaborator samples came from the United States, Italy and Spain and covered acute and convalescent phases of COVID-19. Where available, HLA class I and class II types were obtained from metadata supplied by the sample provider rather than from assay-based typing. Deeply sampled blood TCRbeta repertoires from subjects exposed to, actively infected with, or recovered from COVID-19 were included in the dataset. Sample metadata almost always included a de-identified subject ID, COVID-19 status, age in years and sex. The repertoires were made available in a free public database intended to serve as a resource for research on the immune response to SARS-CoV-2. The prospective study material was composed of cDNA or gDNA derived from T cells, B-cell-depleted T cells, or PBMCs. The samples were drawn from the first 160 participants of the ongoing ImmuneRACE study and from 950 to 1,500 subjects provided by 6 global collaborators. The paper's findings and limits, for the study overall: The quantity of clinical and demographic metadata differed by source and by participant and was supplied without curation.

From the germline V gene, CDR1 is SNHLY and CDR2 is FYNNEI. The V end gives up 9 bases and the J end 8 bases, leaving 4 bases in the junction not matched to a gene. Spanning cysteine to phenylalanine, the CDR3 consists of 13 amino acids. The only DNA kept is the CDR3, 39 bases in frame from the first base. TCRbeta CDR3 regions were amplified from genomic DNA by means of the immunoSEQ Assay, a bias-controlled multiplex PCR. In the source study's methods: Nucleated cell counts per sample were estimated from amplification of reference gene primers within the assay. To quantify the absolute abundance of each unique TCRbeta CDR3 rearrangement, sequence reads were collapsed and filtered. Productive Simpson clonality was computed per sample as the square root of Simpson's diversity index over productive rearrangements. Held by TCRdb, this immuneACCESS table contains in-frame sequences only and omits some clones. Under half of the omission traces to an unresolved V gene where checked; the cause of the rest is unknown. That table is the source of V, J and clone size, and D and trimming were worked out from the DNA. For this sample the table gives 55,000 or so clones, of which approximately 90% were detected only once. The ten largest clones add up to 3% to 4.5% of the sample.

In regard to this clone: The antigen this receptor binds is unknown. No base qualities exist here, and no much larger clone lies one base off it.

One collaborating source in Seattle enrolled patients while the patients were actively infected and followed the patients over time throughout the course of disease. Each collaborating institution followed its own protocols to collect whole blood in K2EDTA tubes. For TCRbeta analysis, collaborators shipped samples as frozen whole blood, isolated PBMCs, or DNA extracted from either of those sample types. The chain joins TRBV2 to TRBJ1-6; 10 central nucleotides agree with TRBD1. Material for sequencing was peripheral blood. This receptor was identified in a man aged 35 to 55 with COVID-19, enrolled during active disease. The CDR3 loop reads CARGGQGDSPLHF. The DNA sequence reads TGTGCCAGGGGAGGACAGGGGGATTCACCCCTCCACTTT.